This T cell receptor (beta chain) was identified in a study of shared clonotypes between healthy human individuals. Study-wide results and caveats: It was anticipated that sequencing depth would influence how many clonotypes donors shared. Few donors limited the genetic and exposure-history diversity represented. Naive subsets tended to show greater estimated richness than memory subsets.

This CDR3 is built from 15 residues. V lost 5 bases and J lost 2, with 16 bases in between. Germline CDR1 MDHEN, CDR2 SYDVKM. On this clone: Antigen specificity is unknown. The sample holds other DNA sequences that translate to the same CDR3.

Healthy adults negative for HIV, lacking recent acute infections or vaccinations, served as donors. The table came from immunoSEQ multiplex PCR; TCRdb's copy has only in-frame clones and leaves some out. The sample has a few million clones, approximately 95% seen once. Sequences were obtained from naive CD4+ T cells sorted from blood. Regarding subset: CD45RA+ positively selected. This TCR was recovered from a man between 18 and 29 years old in good health. J is TRBJ2-7 and V is TRBV28, with a possible D match to TRBD2 (8 bases). As DNA, the CDR3 is TGTGCCAGCAGTCCGGGGGGGACAGCTACCTACGAGCAGTACTTC. Translation: CASSPGGTATYEQYF.